The rows below give T cell receptor beta chains drawn from one sample of a study of T cell changes during pregnancy in multiple sclerosis. Repertoires were generated with immunoSEQ multiplex PCR, while TCRdb's copy carries only in-frame clones and drops some. The table records some 38,000 clones, approximately 89% of them present only once. The sample in question was CD4+ T cells from peripheral blood mononuclear cells, obtained in the second trimester of pregnancy. These receptors were collected from a female donor in good health, enrolled as a control in a pregnancy study. Each CDR3 is given with its conserved first and last residue.

v_call	j_call	cdr3_aa
TRBV30	TRBJ2-1	CAWRPDRYNEQFF
TRBV28	TRBJ2-7	CASSSPLAGGSREQYF
TRBV27	TRBJ2-7	CASSRDREKGYEQYF
TRBV27	TRBJ1-2	CASSPAGGDYGYTF
TRBV19	TRBJ1-6	CACSPGQGSSPLHF
TRBV7-3	TRBJ2-3	CASSLGGGHPTQYF
TRBV5-8	TRBJ1-2	CASSSVRGTGGYTF
TRBV20-1	TRBJ1-1	CSAKADTEAFF
TRBV6-1	TRBJ1-1	CASSVKGGMGAFF
TRBV7-2	TRBJ2-2	CASSLAEGTGELFF
TRBV7-2	TRBJ1-5	CASSHTGINQPQHF
TRBV10-3	TRBJ1-2	CAMHSNAGGVHGNYGYTF
TRBV15	TRBJ2-1	CATSKGLAGYNEQFF
TRBV18	TRBJ1-2	CASSPDWGGDGYTF
TRBV11-1	TRBJ1-6	CASSSGQGAWVHF
TRBV6-1	TRBJ2-1	CASSEGSGGAINEQFF
TRBV5-5	TRBJ1-1	CASSLERVFMENTEAFF
TRBV5-1	TRBJ1-2	CASSSGSNNYGYTF
TRBV30	TRBJ1-4	CAWSPGGGSEKLFF
TRBV18	TRBJ1-5	CASSPGTGDQPQHF
TRBV30	TRBJ1-3	CAWSVGVSSGNTIYF
TRBV7-9	TRBJ2-5	CASSLDSGGYLQTQYF
TRBV11-2	TRBJ2-5	CASSLGTEQETQYF
TRBV7-9	TRBJ2-2	CASSLAFQGSTGELFF
TRBV19	TRBJ1-2	CATEVGGSYGYTF
TRBV7-7	TRBJ2-7	CASSPRSGGSYEQYF
TRBV9	TRBJ1-3	CASSPLSGSSGNTIYF
TRBV4-3	TRBJ2-4	CASSQERGDTKNIQYF
TRBV18	TRBJ1-1	CASSATGSTEAFF
TRBV2	TRBJ1-6	CASSGQGGNSPLHF
TRBV7-3	TRBJ2-5	CASSFQGGGFETQYF
TRBV2	TRBJ2-1	CASSGGGAIEQFF
TRBV7-9	TRBJ2-1	CASSRTHNEQFF
TRBV4-3	TRBJ1-6	CASSQDPGTGVDVVSPLHF
TRBV10-1	TRBJ1-1	CARWQTMNTEAFF
TRBV7-3	-	CASSSRRGVEQYF
TRBV7-9	TRBJ2-7	CASSYRGESYEQYF